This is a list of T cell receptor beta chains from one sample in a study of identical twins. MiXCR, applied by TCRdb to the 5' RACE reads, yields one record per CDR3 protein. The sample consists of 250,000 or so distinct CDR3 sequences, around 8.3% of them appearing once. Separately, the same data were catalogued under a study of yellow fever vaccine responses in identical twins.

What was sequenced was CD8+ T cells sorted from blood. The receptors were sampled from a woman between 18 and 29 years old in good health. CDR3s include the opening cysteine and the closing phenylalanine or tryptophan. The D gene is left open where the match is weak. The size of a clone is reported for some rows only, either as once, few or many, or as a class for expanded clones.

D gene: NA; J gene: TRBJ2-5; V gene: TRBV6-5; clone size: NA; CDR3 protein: CASSYYSEQETQYF; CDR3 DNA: TGTGCCAGCAGTTATTATTCAGAACAAGAGACCCAGTACTTC
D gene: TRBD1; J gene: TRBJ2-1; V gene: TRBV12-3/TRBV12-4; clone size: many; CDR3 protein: CASSPPAGTGALNEQFF; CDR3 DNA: TGTGCCAGCAGTCCCCCCGCCGGGACAGGGGCCCTCAATGAGCAGTTCTTC
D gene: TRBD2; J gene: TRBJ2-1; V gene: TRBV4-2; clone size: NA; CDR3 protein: CASSQGWRREAYNEQFF; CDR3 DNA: TGTGCCAGCAGCCAAGGATGGCGGCGGGAGGCTTACAATGAGCAGTTCTTC
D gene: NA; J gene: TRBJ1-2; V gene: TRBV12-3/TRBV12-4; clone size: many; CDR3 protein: CASSYSGGYTF; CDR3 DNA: TGTGCCAGCAGCTACAGTGGGGGCTACACCTTC
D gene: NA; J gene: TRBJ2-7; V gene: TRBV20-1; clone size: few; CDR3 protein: CSANSLLSSYEQYF; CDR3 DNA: TGCAGTGCTAACAGCCTCCTCAGCTCCTACGAGCAGTACTTC
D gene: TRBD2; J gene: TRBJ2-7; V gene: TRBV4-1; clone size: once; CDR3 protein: CASSPTSGAPYEQYF; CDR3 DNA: TGCGCCAGCAGCCCGACTAGCGGGGCGCCCTACGAGCAGTACTTC
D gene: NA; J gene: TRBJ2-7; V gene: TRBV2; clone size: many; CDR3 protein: CASSMGPSYEQYF; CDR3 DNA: TGTGCCAGCAGTATGGGGCCCTCCTACGAGCAGTACTTC
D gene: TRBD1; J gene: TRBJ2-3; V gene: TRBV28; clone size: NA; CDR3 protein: CASSPPRDSTTDTQYF; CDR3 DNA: TGTGCCAGCAGTCCCCCCCGGGACAGCACCACAGATACGCAGTATTTT
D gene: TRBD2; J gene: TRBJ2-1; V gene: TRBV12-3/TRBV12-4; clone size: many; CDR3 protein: CASSLIAGEFNEQFF; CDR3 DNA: TGTGCCAGCAGTTTAATAGCGGGGGAGTTCAATGAGCAGTTCTTC
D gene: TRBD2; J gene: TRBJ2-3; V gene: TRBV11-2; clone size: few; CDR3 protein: CASSHTSGRRDTQYF; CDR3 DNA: TGTGCCAGCAGCCATACTAGCGGGAGGAGAGATACGCAGTATTTT
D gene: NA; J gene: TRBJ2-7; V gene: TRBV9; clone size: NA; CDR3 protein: CASRRGGDADEQYF; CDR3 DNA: TGTGCCAGCAGGAGGGGGGGGGATGCCGACGAGCAGTACTTC
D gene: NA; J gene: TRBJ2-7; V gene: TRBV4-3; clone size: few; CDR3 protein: CASSQEVAGVSEQYF; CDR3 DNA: TGCGCCAGCAGCCAAGAGGTGGCCGGGGTGAGCGAGCAGTACTTC
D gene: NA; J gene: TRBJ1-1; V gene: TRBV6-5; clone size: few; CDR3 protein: CASSYEENTEAFF; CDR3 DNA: TGTGCCAGCAGTTACGAGGAGAACACTGAAGCTTTCTTT
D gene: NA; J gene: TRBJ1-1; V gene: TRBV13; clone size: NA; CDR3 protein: CASSWIRALQFEAFF; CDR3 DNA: TGTGCCAGCAGCTGGATCCGGGCCTTACAGTTTGAAGCTTTCTTT
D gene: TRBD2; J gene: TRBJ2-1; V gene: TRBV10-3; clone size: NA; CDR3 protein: CAISDFLGEGYNEQFF; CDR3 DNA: TGTGCCATCAGTGATTTCCTAGGGGAGGGGTACAATGAGCAGTTCTTC